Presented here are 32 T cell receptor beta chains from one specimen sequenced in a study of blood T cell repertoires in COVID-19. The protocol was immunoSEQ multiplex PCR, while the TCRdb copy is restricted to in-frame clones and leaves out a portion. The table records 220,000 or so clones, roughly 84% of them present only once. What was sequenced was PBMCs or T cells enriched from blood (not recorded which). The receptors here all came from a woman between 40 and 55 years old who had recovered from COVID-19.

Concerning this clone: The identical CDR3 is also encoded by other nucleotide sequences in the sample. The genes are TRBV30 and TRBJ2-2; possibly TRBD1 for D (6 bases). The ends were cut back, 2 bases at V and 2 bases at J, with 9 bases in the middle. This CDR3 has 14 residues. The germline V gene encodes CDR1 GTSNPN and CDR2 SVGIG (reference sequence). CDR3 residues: CAWSPDSNTGELFF. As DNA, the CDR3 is TGTGCCTGGAGTCCGGACAGTAACACCGGGGAGCTGTTTTTT.

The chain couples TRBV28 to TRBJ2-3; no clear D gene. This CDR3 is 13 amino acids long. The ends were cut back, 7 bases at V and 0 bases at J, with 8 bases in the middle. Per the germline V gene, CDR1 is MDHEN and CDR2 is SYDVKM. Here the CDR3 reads CASTLPSTDTQYF. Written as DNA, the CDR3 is TGTGCCAGCACCCTCCCCAGCACAGATACGCAGTATTTT. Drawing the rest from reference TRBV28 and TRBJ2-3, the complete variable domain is DVKVTQSSRYLVKRTGEKVFLECVQDMDHENMFWYRQDPGLGLRLIYFSYDVKMKEKGDIPEGYSVSREKKERFSLILESASTNQTSMYLCASTLPSTDTQYFGPGTRLTVL.

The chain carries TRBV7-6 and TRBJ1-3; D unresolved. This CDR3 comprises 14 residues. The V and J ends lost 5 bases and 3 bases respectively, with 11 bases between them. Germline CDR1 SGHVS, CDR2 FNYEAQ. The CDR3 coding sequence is TGTGCCAGCAGCCCCGGGATCATTGGAAACACCATATATTTT. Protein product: CASSPGIIGNTIYF.

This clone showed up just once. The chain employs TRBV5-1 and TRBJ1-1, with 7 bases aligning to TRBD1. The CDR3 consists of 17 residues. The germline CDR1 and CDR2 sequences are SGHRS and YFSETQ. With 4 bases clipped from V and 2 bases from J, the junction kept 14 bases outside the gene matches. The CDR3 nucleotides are TGCGCCAGCAGCCTACTAAGGACAGGTCCCCCCAACACTGAAGCTTTCTTT. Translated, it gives CASSLLRTGPPNTEAFF.

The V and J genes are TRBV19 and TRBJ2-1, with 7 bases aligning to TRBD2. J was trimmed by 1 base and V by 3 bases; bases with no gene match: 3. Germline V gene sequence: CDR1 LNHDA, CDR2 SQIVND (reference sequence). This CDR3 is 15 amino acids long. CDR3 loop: CASSMSSGSYNEQFF. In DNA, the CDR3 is TGTGCCAGTAGTATGTCTAGCGGATCCTACAATGAGCAGTTCTTC.

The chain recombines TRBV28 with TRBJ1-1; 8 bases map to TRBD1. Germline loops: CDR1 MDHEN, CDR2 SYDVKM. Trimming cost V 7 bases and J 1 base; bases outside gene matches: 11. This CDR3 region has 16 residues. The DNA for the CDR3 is TGTGCCAGCACCCGAAGGAGAGGACAGGGGAACACTGAAGCTTTCTTT. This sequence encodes CASTRRRGQGNTEAFF.

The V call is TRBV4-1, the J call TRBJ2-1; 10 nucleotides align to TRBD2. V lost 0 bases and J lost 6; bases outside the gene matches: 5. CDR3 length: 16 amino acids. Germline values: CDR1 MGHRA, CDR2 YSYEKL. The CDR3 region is CASSQDFKREGNEQFF. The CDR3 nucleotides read TGCGCCAGCAGCCAAGATTTCAAGCGGGAGGGCAATGAGCAGTTCTTC.

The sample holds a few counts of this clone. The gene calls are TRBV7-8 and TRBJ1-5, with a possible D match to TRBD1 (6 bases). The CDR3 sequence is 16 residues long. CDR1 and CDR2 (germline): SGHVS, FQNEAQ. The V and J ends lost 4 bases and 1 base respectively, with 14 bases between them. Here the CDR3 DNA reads TGTGCCAGCAGCTCAACGGACAGACTAAGCAATCAGCCCCAGCATTTT. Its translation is CASSSTDRLSNQPQHF.

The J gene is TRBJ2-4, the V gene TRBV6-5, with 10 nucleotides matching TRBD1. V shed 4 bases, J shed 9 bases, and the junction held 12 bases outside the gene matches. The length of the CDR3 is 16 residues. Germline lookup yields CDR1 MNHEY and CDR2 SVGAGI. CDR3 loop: CASSLLPGQGTGIQYF. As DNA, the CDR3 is TGTGCCAGCAGTTTACTCCCGGGACAGGGGACCGGCATTCAGTACTTC.

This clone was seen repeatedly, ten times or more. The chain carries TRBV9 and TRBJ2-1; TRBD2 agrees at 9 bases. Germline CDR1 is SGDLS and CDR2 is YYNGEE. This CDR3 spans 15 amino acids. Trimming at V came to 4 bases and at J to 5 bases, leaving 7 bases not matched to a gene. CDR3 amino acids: CASSIVAGENNEQFF. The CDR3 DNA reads TGTGCCAGCAGCATCGTAGCGGGAGAGAACAATGAGCAGTTCTTC. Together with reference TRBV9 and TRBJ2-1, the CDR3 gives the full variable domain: DSGVTQTPKHLITATGQRVTLRCSPRSGDLSVYWYQQSLDQGLQFLIQYYNGEERAKGNILERFSAQQFPDLHSELNLSSLELGDSALYFCASSIVAGENNEQFFGPGTRLTVL.

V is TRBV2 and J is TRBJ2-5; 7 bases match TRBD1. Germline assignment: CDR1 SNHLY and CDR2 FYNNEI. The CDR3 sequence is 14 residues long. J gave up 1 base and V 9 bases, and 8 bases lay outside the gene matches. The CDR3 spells CASTGTARQETQYF. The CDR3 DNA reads TGTGCCAGTACCGGGACAGCACGCCAAGAGACCCAGTACTTC.

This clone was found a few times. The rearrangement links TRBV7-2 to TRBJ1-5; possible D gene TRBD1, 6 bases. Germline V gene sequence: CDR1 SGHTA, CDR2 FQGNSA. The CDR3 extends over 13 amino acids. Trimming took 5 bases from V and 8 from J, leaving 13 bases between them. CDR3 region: CASSQVPGEPQHF. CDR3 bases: TGTGCCAGCAGCCAAGTTCCAGGGGAGCCCCAGCATTTT.

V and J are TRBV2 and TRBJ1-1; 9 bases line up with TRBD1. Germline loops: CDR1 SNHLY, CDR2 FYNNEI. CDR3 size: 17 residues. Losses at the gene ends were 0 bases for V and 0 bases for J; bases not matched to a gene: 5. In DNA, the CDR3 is TGTGCCAGCAGTGAAGCCACGGGACAGGGCCTGAACACTGAAGCTTTCTTT. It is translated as CASSEATGQGLNTEAFF.

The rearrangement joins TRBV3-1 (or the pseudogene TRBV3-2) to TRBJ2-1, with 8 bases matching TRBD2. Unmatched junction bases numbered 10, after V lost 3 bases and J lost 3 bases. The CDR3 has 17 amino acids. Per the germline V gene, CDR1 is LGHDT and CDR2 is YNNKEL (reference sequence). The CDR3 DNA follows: TGTGCCAGCAGCCAGAATTGGGCGGGAGGAGTCTACAATGAGCAGTTCTTC. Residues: CASSQNWAGGVYNEQFF.

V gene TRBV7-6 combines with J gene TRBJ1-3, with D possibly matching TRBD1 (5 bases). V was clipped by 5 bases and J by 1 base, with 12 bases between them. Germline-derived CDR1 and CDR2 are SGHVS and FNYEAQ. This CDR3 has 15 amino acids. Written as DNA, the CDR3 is TGTGCCAGCAGCCCGCGACCAGGGTCTGGAAACACCATATATTTT. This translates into CASSPRPGSGNTIYF.

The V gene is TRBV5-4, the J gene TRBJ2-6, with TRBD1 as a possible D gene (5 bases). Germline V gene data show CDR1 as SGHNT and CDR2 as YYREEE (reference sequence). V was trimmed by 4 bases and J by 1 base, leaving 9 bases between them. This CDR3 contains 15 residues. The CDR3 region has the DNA TGTGCCAGCAGCCCTTCAGGGTCTGGGGCCAACGTCCTGACTTTC. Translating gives CASSPSGSGANVLTF.

CDR3 in amino acids: CASSLDTGDGYTF. The CDR3 nucleotides are TGTGCCAGCAGCTTAGATACAGGGGATGGCTACACCTTC. The rearrangement links TRBV7-8 to TRBJ1-2, with 7 bases that match TRBD1. The CDR3 extends over 13 amino acids. CDR1 is SGHVS and CDR2 is FQNEAQ in the germline V gene. V was clipped by 1 base and J by 6 bases; unmatched bases: 2.

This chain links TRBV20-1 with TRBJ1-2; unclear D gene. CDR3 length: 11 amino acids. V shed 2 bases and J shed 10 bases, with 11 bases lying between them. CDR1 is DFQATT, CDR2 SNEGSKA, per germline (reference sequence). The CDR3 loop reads CSARSPGDYTF. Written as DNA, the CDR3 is TGCAGTGCTAGATCCCCCGGAGACTACACCTTC.

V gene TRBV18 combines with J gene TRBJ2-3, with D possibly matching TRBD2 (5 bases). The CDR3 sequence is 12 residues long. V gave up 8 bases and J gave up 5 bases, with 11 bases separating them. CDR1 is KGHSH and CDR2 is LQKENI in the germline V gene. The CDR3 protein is CASGSGKDTQYF. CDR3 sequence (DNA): TGTGCCAGCGGTTCCGGGAAAGATACGCAGTATTTT.

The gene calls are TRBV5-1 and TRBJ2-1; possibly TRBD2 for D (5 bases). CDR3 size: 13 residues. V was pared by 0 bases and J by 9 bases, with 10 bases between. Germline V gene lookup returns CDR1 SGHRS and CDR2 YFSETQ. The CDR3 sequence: CASSLDLATEQFF. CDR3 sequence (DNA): TGCGCCAGCAGCTTGGATCTAGCAACTGAGCAGTTCTTC.

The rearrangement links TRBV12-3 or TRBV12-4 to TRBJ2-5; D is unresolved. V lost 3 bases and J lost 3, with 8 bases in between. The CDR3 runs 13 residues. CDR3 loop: CASSLIRKETQYF. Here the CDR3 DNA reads TGTGCCAGCAGTTTGATTAGAAAAGAGACCCAGTACTTC.

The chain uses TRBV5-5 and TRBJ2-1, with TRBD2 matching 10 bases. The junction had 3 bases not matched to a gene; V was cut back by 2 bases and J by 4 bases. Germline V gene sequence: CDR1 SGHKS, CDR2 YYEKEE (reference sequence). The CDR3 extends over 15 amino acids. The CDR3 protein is CASSLLAGPYNEQFF. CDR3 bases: TGTGCCAGCAGCTTACTAGCGGGGCCTTACAATGAGCAGTTCTTC. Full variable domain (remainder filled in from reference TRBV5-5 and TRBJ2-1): DAGVTQSPTHLIKTRGQQVTLRCSPISGHKSVSWYQQVLGQGPQFIFQYYEKEERGRGNFPDRFSARQFPNYSSELNVNALLLGDSALYLCASSLLAGPYNEQFFGPGTRLTVL.

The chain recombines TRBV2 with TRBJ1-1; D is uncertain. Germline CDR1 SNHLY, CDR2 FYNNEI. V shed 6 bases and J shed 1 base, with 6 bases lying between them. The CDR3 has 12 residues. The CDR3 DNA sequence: TGTGCCAGCAGCAACACGAACACTGAAGCTTTCTTT. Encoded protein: CASSNTNTEAFF.

The CDR3 DNA sequence: TGTGCCACCAGTGAGGGGACTAGCACACACTCCTACAATGAGCAGTTCTTC. Amino acid sequence: CATSEGTSTHSYNEQFF. This rearrangement joins TRBV24-1 to TRBJ2-1, with 9 bases identical to TRBD2. CDR1 and CDR2 from the germline V gene are KGHDR and SFDVKD. Trimming cost V 4 bases and J 0 bases; bases outside gene matches: 6. The CDR3 has 17 amino acids.

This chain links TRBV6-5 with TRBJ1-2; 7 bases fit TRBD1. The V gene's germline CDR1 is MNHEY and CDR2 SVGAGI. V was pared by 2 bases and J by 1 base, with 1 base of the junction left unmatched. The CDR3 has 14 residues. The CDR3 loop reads CASSYRQGNYGYTF. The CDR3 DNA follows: TGTGCCAGCAGTTACCGACAGGGTAACTATGGCTACACCTTC.

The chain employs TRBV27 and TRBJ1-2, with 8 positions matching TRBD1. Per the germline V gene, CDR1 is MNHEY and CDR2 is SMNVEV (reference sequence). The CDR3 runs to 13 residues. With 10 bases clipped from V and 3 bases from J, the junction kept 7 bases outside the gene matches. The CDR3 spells CATGGGSHYGYTF. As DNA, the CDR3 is TGTGCCACAGGGGGCGGTTCCCACTATGGCTACACCTTC.

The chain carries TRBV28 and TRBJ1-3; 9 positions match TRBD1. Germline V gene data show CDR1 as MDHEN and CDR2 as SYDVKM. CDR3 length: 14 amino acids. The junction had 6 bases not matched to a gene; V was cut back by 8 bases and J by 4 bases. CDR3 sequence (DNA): TGTGCCAGCCATAGACAGGGGGGCGGAAACACCATATATTTT. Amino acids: CASHRQGGGNTIYF.

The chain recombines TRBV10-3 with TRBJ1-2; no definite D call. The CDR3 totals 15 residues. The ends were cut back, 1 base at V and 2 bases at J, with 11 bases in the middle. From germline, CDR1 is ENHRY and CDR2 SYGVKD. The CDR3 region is CAISEYGGNNYGYTF. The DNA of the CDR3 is TGTGCCATCAGTGAGTATGGAGGGAACAACTATGGCTACACCTTC.

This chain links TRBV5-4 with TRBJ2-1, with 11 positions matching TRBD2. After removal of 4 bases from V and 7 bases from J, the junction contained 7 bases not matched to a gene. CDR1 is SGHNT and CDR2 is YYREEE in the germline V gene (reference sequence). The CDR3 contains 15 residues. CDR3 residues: CASSPLAGGGNEQFF. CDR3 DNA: TGTGCCAGCAGCCCCTTAGCGGGAGGGGGGAATGAGCAGTTCTTC.

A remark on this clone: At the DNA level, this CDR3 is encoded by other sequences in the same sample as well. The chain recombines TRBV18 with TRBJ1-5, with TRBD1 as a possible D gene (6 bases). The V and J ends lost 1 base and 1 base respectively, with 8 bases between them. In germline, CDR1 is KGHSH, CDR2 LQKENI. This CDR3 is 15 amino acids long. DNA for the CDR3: TGTGCCAGCTCACCACAAAGGGGGAGCAATCAGCCCCAGCATTTT. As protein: CASSPQRGSNQPQHF.

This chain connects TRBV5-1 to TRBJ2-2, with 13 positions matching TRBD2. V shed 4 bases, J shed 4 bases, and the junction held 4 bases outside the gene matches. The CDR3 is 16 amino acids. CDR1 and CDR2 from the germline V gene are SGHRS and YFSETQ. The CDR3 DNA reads TGCGCCAGCAGCGGGACTAGCGGGATCGGCACCGGGGAGCTGTTTTTT. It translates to CASSGTSGIGTGELFF.

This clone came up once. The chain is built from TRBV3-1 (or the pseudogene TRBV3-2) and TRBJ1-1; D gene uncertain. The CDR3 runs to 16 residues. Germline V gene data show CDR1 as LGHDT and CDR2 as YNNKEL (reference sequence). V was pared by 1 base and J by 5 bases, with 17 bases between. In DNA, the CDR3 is TGTGCCAGCAGCCAAGTTGGGCGCGGGAGAAGAACTGAAGCTTTCTTT. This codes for CASSQVGRGRRTEAFF.